The clone carrying this T cell receptor (beta chain) showed up just a few times. The antigen is unknown. Germline lookup yields CDR1 SEHNR and CDR2 FQNEAQ (reference sequence). The CDR3 covers 14 residues. V dropped 5 bases and J dropped 4; count of bases not matched to a gene: 8. Sequenced by immunoSEQ multiplex PCR; TCRdb stores in-frame clones only, minus some. In the table there are tens of thousands of clones, about 88% of which are singletons. This entry is derived from a study of T cell responses to AZD1222 COVID-19 vaccine. Points from the study as a whole: Every sample of the repertoires postdated the peak T cell response.

Sample: peripheral blood, taken 28 days after the second AZD1222 dose. V gene TRBV7-9 combines with J gene TRBJ2-7; the match to TRBD1 covers 7 bases. This clonotype originated in an adult who received the AZD1222 COVID-19 vaccine. CDR3 amino acids: CASSRTGDPYEQYF. CDR3 coding DNA: TGTGCCAGCAGCAGAACAGGGGATCCTTACGAGCAGTACTTC. The full variable domain, with the rest looked up from reference TRBV7-9 and TRBJ2-7, is DTGVSQNPRHKITKRGQNVTFRCDPISEHNRLYWYRQTLGQGPEFLTYFQNEAQLEKSRLLSDRFSAERPKGSFSTLEIQRTEQGDSAMYLCASSRTGDPYEQYFGPGTRLTVT.